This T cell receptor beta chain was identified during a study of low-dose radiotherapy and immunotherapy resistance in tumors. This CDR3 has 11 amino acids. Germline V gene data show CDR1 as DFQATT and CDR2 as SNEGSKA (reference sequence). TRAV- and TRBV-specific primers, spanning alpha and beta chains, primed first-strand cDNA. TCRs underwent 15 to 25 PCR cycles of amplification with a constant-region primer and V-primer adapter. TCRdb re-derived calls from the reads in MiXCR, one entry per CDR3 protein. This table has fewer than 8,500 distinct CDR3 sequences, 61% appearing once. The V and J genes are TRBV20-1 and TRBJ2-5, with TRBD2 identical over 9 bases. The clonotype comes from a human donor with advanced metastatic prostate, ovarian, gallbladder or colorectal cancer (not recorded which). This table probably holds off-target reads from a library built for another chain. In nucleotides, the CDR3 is TGCAGCTCGAGCGGGAGGGAGACCCAGTACTTC. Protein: CSSSGRETQYF.